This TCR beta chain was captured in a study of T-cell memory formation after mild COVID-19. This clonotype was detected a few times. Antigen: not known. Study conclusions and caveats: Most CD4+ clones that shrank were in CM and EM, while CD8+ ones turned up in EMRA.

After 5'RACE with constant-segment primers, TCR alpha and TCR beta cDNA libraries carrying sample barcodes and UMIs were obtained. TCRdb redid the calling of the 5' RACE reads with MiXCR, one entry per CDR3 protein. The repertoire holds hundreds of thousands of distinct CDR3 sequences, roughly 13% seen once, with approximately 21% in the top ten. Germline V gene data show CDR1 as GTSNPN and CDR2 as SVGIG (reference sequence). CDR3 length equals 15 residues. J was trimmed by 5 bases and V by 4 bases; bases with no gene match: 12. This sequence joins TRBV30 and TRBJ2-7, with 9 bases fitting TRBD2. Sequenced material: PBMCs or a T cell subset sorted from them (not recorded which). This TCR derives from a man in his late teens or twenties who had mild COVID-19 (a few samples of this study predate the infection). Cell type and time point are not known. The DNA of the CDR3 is TGTGCCTGGATGCGGGGGGGACTAGCCCAGGACGAGCAGTACTTC. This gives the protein CAWMRGGLAQDEQYF.